This T cell receptor (beta chain) was sequenced for a study of blood T cell repertoires in COVID-19. There are 14 residues in the CDR3. Germline loops: CDR1 MGHRA, CDR2 YSYEKL. With V trimmed by 3 bases and J by 7 bases, 8 bases remained unmatched. Clones were read by immunoSEQ multiplex PCR, and TCRdb kept only the in-frame ones, dropping some. Of 150,000 to 200,000 clones in the sample, about 90% were seen once. For recovered donors of Cohort 3, there were two negative PCRs, clearance, or symptom resolution. This chain connects TRBV4-1 to TRBJ2-7; 8 bases align to TRBD2. The receptor was derived from a woman under 30 who had recovered from COVID-19. The sequenced sample was PBMCs or T cells enriched from blood (not recorded which). The CDR3 sequence: CASSHPGPGGEQYF. The CDR3 DNA sequence: TGCGCCAGCAGCCATCCTGGTCCGGGAGGGGAGCAGTACTTC.